Listed below are T cell receptor beta chains from one sample, sequenced in a study of T cells in Graves' hyperthyroidism and ophthalmopathy. TCRdb reprocessed the multiplex PCR reads with MiXCR, giving one entry per CDR3 protein. The table includes more than 500,000 distinct CDR3 sequences, approximately 15% detected once. Sequencing was performed on blood. These receptors came from a woman in her forties with Graves' ophthalmopathy. The CDR3 runs from the conserved cysteine through the conserved F or W. A D gene is named only where the DNA matches it firmly. Clone size, where shown, is once, few, many, or a class for clones that have expanded.

>TRBV7-3|-|TRBJ2-5|13|many
CASSLQLEETQYF
TGTGCCAGCAGCTTACAACTAGAAGAGACCCAGTACTTC
>TRBV9|-|TRBJ2-5|17|-
CASSVVCGPGRQETQYF
TGTGCCAGCAGCGTAGTGTGCGGACCAGGGCGCCAAGAGACCCAGTACTTC
>TRBV28|TRBD1|TRBJ2-7|15|many
CASSGTGAPRHEQYF
TGTGCCAGCAGTGGAACAGGGGCCCCCCGGCACGAGCAGTACTTC
>TRBV11-2|TRBD1|TRBJ2-7|14|-
CASSRPTGAYEQYF
TGTGCCAGCAGCCGACCAACAGGGGCCTACGAGCAGTACTTC
>TRBV6-1|-|TRBJ1-2|14|many
CASSGPPTPYGYTF
TGTGCCAGCAGTGGACCTCCAACACCCTATGGCTACACCTTC
>TRBV24-1|-|TRBJ2-5|15|once
CATSEPLDGQETQYF
TGTGCCACCAGTGAGCCACTAGATGGCCAAGAGACCCAGTACTTC
>TRBV20-1|TRBD2|TRBJ2-7|16|-
CSAPTLTSGRAYEQYF
TGCAGTGCGCCAACCCTGACTAGCGGGAGGGCCTACGAGCAGTACTTC
>TRBV28|-|TRBJ2-5|14|many
CASLGRAHQETQYF
TGTGCCAGCCTGGGGCGGGCCCACCAAGAGACCCAGTACTTC
>TRBV19|-|TRBJ2-7|14|-
CASSGTRDTYEQYF
TGTGCCAGTAGCGGGACTCGCGATACCTACGAGCAGTACTTC
>TRBV29-1|-|TRBJ1-2|15|many
CSVEGTGLKGYGYTF
TGCAGCGTTGAAGGTACCGGGCTTAAGGGCTATGGCTACACCTTC
>TRBV6-5|-|TRBJ2-7|17|few
CASSYSIPTYYNYEQYF
TGTGCCAGCAGTTACTCGATCCCCACCTATTACAACTACGAGCAGTACTTC
>TRBV6-1|-|TRBJ2-5|15|many
CASSEWVAPQEIQYF
TGTGCCAGCAGTGAATGGGTAGCTCCCCAAGAGATCCAGTACTTC
>TRBV5-1|TRBD2|TRBJ2-7|15|many
CASSWTSGEFYEQYF
TGCGCCAGCAGCTGGACTAGCGGGGAATTCTACGAGCAGTACTTC
>TRBV7-9|-|TRBJ1-1|11|many
CASSLETEAFF
TGTGCCAGCAGCTTAGAGACTGAAGCTTTCTTT
>TRBV27|TRBD1|TRBJ2-5|15|many
CASSLSGTGTQTQYF
TGTGCCAGCAGTTTATCTGGGACAGGGACCCAGACCCAGTACTTC
>TRBV6-5|TRBD1|TRBJ2-7|16|many
CASSNYRDRASYEQYF
TGTGCCAGCAGTAACTACCGGGACAGGGCTTCCTACGAGCAGTACTTC
>TRBV11-2|-|TRBJ2-4|13|many
CASSPDSLNIQYF
TGTGCCAGCAGCCCGGACAGCCTGAACATTCAGTACTTC
>TRBV7-8|TRBD2|TRBJ2-1|16|few
CASSLDLAGAYNEQFF
TGTGCCAGCAGCTTAGACCTAGCGGGAGCTTACAATGAGCAGTTCTTC
>TRBV15|-|TRBJ1-5|11|many
CATGSNQPQHF
TGTGCCACCGGGAGCAATCAGCCCCAGCATTTT
>TRBV4-1|TRBD1|TRBJ2-7|16|many
CASSTGQGLSSYEQYF
TGCGCCAGCAGCACCGGACAGGGGCTAAGCTCCTACGAGCAGTACTTC
>TRBV19|-|TRBJ2-7|12|many
CASSETEYEQYF
TGTGCCAGTAGTGAGACAGAGTACGAGCAGTACTTC
>TRBV12-3/TRBV12-4|TRBD1|TRBJ2-7|15|-
CASSFSHRGTHEQYF
TGTGCCAGCAGTTTCTCGCACAGGGGGACCCACGAGCAGTACTTC
>TRBV6-2/TRBV6-3|TRBD2|TRBJ2-3|13|-
CASRAGAGDTQYF
TGTGCCAGCAGGGCGGGAGCCGGAGATACGCAGTATTTT
>TRBV15|-|TRBJ2-2|13|many
CATSIGGSGELFF
TGTGCCACCAGCATAGGCGGGTCCGGGGAGCTGTTTTTT
>TRBV7-9|-|TRBJ1-1|12|many
CASSLEVRVAFF
TGTGCCAGCAGCTTAGAGGTCAGGGTAGCTTTCTTT
>TRBV11-2|-|TRBJ1-2|13|many
CASSERTTYGYTF
TGTGCCAGCAGCGAGCGGACAACCTATGGCTACACCTTC
>TRBV27|-|TRBJ2-2|14|many
CASRGKTNTGELFF
TGTGCCAGCCGTGGAAAAACGAACACCGGGGAGCTGTTTTTT
>TRBV5-5|TRBD2|TRBJ2-5|16|-
CASSRGGLADQETQYF
TGTGCCAGCAGCCGGGGAGGTCTAGCGGACCAAGAGACCCAGTACTTC
>TRBV10-3|-|TRBJ1-1|14|many
CAITPDSWSTEAFF
TGTGCCATCACCCCGGACAGCTGGAGCACTGAAGCTTTCTTT